Below are 9 T cell receptor beta chains sequenced from a single sample in a study of T cells in Graves' hyperthyroidism and ophthalmopathy. RNA transcripts were the template for amplifying TCR beta CDR3 regions. The HTBI primer set drove a first-round RT-PCR of the TCR CDR3. From the multiplex PCR reads, TCRdb called clonotypes with MiXCR, one entry per CDR3 protein. The sample lists a few hundred thousand distinct CDR3 sequences, about 15% occurring once. Source material: blood. The receptors come from a woman in her thirties or forties with Graves' hyperthyroidism.

This clonotype has a handful of counts. The chain links TRBV14 to TRBJ2-3, with 14 bases matching TRBD2. The CDR3 extends over 16 amino acids. Trimming removed 7 bases from V and 3 bases from J; junction bases left unmatched: 6. Germline CDR1 reads SGHDN; CDR2 reads FVKESK. Written as DNA, the CDR3 is TGTGCCAGCACACCCGGGACTAGCGGGAGTACAGATACGCAGTATTTT. Residues: CASTPGTSGSTDTQYF.

The table lists this clonotype with many counts. The chain carries TRBV18 and TRBJ1-1; the match to TRBD1 covers 7 bases. V trimming: 0 bases; J trimming: 1 base; junction bases outside the gene matches: 5. CDR3 size: 16 residues. The germline V gene encodes CDR1 KGHSH and CDR2 LQKENI. The CDR3 is CASSPPKGATNTEAFF. The CDR3 region has the DNA TGTGCCAGCTCACCACCGAAGGGGGCTACGAACACTGAAGCTTTCTTT.

This clonotype came up many times. The genes are TRBV11-2 and TRBJ2-1, with 8 nucleotides matching TRBD1. The CDR3 covers 13 residues. V lost 3 bases and J lost 9; bases outside the gene matches: 4. Germline loops: CDR1 SGHAT, CDR2 FQNNGV. The CDR3 DNA sequence: TGTGCCAGCAGCTTTCAGGGGGCGGGTGAGCAGTTCTTC. Translating it yields CASSFQGAGEQFF.

The genes are TRBV3-1 and TRBJ1-6; D not certain. Germline values: CDR1 LGHDT, CDR2 YNNKEL (reference sequence). The CDR3 is made up of 15 amino acids. Trimming took off 0 bases at V and 8 bases at J, with 11 bases between the two ends. CDR3 in amino acids: CASSQESVVDSPLHF. For the CDR3, the DNA is TGTGCCAGCAGCCAAGAATCGGTCGTTGATTCACCCCTCCACTTT.

This clonotype has at least ten counts. V is TRBV18 and J is TRBJ2-1; 8 bases align to TRBD2. Trimming took 6 bases from V and 4 from J; bases not matched to a gene: 11. The CDR3 sequence is 16 residues long. Germline CDR1 reads KGHSH; CDR2 reads LQKENI. The CDR3 nucleotides read TGTGCCAGCTCGGAAGCGGGAGCGGGATCTTACAATGAGCAGTTCTTC. Amino acid sequence: CASSEAGAGSYNEQFF.

On this clonotype itself: This may be a read error, as it is one base from a much larger clone. The rearrangement joins TRBV10-3 to TRBJ1-4, with 8 bases identical to TRBD1. The CDR3 consists of 18 residues. Germline trimming cut 5 bases from V and 7 bases from J; bases unmatched to any gene: 18. Per the germline V gene, CDR1 is ENHRY and CDR2 is SYGVKD. DNA for the CDR3: TGTGCCATCAGTTACCAACTCGTTACTCAGGGGGCATTTGAAAAACTGTTTTTT. Amino acid sequence: CAISYQLVTQGAFEKLFF.

Ten or more counts support this clonotype. The chain has TRBV28 and TRBJ1-6; no definite D call. The germline gives CDR1 MDHEN, CDR2 SYDVKM. V gave up 3 bases and J gave up 0 bases, with 9 bases separating them. The CDR3 is 16 amino acids. The CDR3 region has the DNA TGTGCCAGCAGTTTGGGCACCAGCTCCTATAATTCACCCCTCCACTTT. Its protein is CASSLGTSSYNSPLHF.

This clonotype was observed a handful of times. The rearrangement joins TRBV29-1 to TRBJ2-2; a weak D match, TRBD1 (8 bases). V was shortened by 6 bases and J by 3 bases, with 14 bases between the two germline ends. CDR1 is SQVTM, CDR2 ANQGSEA, per germline. This CDR3 has 14 amino acids. The CDR3 reads CSVHRGRDTGELFF. The CDR3 DNA follows: TGCAGCGTACACAGGGGGAGGGACACCGGGGAGCTGTTTTTT.

This clonotype appeared many times. The V call is TRBV5-1, the J call TRBJ1-1; possible D gene TRBD1, 5 bases. Trimming cost V 1 base and J 4 bases, with 11 bases left between them. CDR3 length equals 14 residues. Germline V gives CDR1 SGHRS, CDR2 YFSETQ. The CDR3 nucleotides read TGCGCCAGCAGCTTGCCAGGGCCGGGCACTGAAGCTTTCTTT. Protein product: CASSLPGPGTEAFF.